The 26 T cell receptor beta chains given below trace back to one sample, sequenced in a study of cytomegalovirus exposure and HLA in healthy donors. Both 60 Vbeta primers and 13 Jbeta primers went into the PCR. Assay used: immunoSEQ multiplex PCR; TCRdb lists only in-frame clones, some missing. The table lists fewer than 250,000 clones, 60% to 80% of them singletons. The sample was PBMCs. Receptor source: a man aged 18 to 30 in good health and CMV-seronegative.

The rearrangement joins TRBV9 to TRBJ2-5; 9 bases line up with TRBD2. The germline gives CDR1 SGDLS, CDR2 YYNGEE. V lost 3 bases and J lost 3; bases outside the gene matches: 18. This CDR3 has 19 residues. The CDR3 sequence is CASSGSISAVLAGEETQYF. The CDR3 coding sequence is TGTGCCAGCAGCGGGTCTATCTCCGCGGTCTTAGCGGGAGAAGAGACCCAGTACTTC.

This clone was detected only a few times. J is TRBJ2-1 and V is TRBV6-1; D is unclear. The length of the CDR3 is 14 residues. V was cut by 8 bases and J by 0 bases, with 11 bases left in between. Germline V gene sequence: CDR1 MNHNS, CDR2 SASEGT. The CDR3, as DNA: TGTGCCAGCGACTTTTCGAGCTCCTACAATGAGCAGTTCTTC. Its protein product is CASDFSSSYNEQFF.

The V call is TRBV5-1, the J call TRBJ1-5; D is perhaps TRBD1 (5 bases). Germline V gene sequence: CDR1 SGHRS, CDR2 YFSETQ. V was pared by 1 base and J by 4 bases, with 9 bases between. CDR3 size: 14 residues. CDR3 DNA: TGCGCCAGCAGCTTGTCAGGGCGGAATCAGCCCCAGCATTTT. It encodes CASSLSGRNQPQHF.

This clone occurred a few times. The V call is TRBV9, the J call TRBJ1-3, with a tentative D call TRBD1 (6 bases). Trimming stripped 4 bases from V and 2 bases from J, with 19 bases between. CDR3 length: 17 amino acids. Germline CDR1 reads SGDLS; CDR2 reads YYNGEE. This CDR3 is CASSSPHEGVTGNTIYF. The CDR3 DNA reads TGTGCCAGCAGCTCCCCGCACGAGGGGGTGACTGGAAACACCATATATTTT.

The sample holds a few counts of this clone. J is TRBJ1-1 and V is TRBV6-6; perhaps TRBD1 as D (6 bases). The V gene lost 9 bases and the J gene lost 8 bases, with 25 bases spanning the gap. Per the germline V gene, CDR1 is MNHNY and CDR2 is SVGAGI (reference sequence). The CDR3 extends over 15 amino acids. The CDR3 DNA is TGTGCCAGTGGTGAACAGGGAGCATCAGGTTTAGAAGCTTTCTTT. Amino acid sequence: CASGEQGASGLEAFF.

The chain carries TRBV7-9 and TRBJ2-2; D ambiguous. Germline V lookup: CDR1 SEHNR, CDR2 FQNEAQ (reference sequence). V was shortened by 4 bases and J by 0 bases, with 9 bases between the two germline ends. This CDR3 is 15 amino acids long. CDR3 nucleotides: TGTGCCAGCAGCTCGATGCCGGCGAACACCGGGGAGCTGTTTTTT. It is translated as CASSSMPANTGELFF.

The chain carries TRBV19 and TRBJ1-1; TRBD1 might be the D (5 bases). CDR3 length equals 12 residues. The V end lost 3 bases, the J end lost 6 bases, and 8 bases lay between the germline ends. Germline CDR1 reads LNHDA; CDR2 reads SQIVND (reference sequence). The DNA of the CDR3 is TGTGCCAGTAGTATTATAGGGGCTGAAGCTTTCTTT. The encoded protein is CASSIIGAEAFF.

This clone was seen only a few times. The chain has TRBV6-5 and TRBJ2-2; D unclear. The CDR3 runs 15 residues. V lost 6 bases to trimming and J lost 4 bases, with 15 bases between them. CDR1 MNHEY and CDR2 SVGAGI come from the germline V gene. The DNA of the CDR3 is TGTGCCAGCAGAATATTGGGCATGGGCACCGGGGAGCTGTTTTTT. Its protein is CASRILGMGTGELFF.

With respect to this clone: One junction end does not reproduce the germline sequence, and a read error may be involved. V usage is TRBV7-7 and J usage is TRBJ2-5; tentative D call: TRBD2 (7 bases). CDR1 SSHAT and CDR2 FNYEAQ come from the germline V gene (reference sequence). The CDR3 is 14 residues long. The CDR3 spells CASSFPGGGETQYF. The CDR3 nucleotides read TGTGCTAGCAGCTTCCCGGGGGGCGGCGAGACCCAGTACTTC. Drawing the rest from reference TRBV7-7 and TRBJ2-5, the complete variable domain is GAGVSQSPRYKVTKRGQDVTLRCDPISSHATLYWYQQALGQGPEFLTYFNYEAQPDKSGLPSDRFSAERPEGSISTLTIQRTEQRDSAMYRCASSFPGGGETQYFGPGTRLLVL.

This rearrangement joins TRBV2 to TRBJ2-5; 8 bases map to TRBD1. The germline V gene encodes CDR1 SNHLY and CDR2 FYNNEI. J gave up 12 bases and V 7 bases, and 7 bases lay outside the gene matches. There are 11 residues in the CDR3. CDR3 loop: CASNPGQGEYF. The CDR3 DNA follows: TGTGCCAGCAATCCCGGACAGGGCGAGTACTTC.

The rearrangement uses TRBV5-1 and TRBJ1-4, with a possible D match to TRBD1 (6 bases). The CDR3 spans 16 residues. V was cut by 1 base and J by 8 bases, with 18 bases left in between. Germline CDR1 reads SGHRS; CDR2 reads YFSETQ. CDR3 bases: TGCGCCAGCAGCTTGACAGGGAGAACCGTCCCCGAAAAACTGTTTTTT. Translated, it gives CASSLTGRTVPEKLFF.

The J gene is TRBJ2-2, the V gene TRBV9; 10 bases map to TRBD1. Per the germline V gene, CDR1 is SGDLS and CDR2 is YYNGEE. The CDR3 is 16 residues long. J gave up 7 bases and V 1 base, and 7 bases lay outside the gene matches. CDR3 coding DNA: TGTGCCAGCAGCGTACTGGGACAGGGGACGGTCGGGGAGCTGTTTTTT. It yields the protein CASSVLGQGTVGELFF.

This clone came up a few times. V is TRBV13 and J is TRBJ2-3, with D possibly matching TRBD2 (5 bases). V gave up 4 bases and J gave up 6 bases, with 8 bases separating them. Germline V gene data show CDR1 as PRHDT and CDR2 as FYEKMQ (reference sequence). This CDR3 comprises 12 residues. The CDR3 spells CASSSIADTQYF. The CDR3 DNA follows: TGTGCCAGCAGCTCCATAGCGGATACGCAGTATTTT.

The rearrangement uses TRBV6-5 and TRBJ2-7; D gene uncertain. V was clipped by 2 bases and J by 6 bases, with 11 bases between them. Germline CDR1 is MNHEY and CDR2 is SVGAGI. CDR3 size: 13 residues. Here the CDR3 reads CASSYGPKGEQYF. In nucleotides, the CDR3 is TGTGCCAGCAGTTACGGGCCGAAAGGCGAGCAGTACTTC.

The chain couples TRBV11-3 to TRBJ2-1, with 7 bases that match TRBD2. The CDR3 totals 15 residues. The V segment lost 1 base and the J segment 4 bases; nucleotides outside the gene matches: 4. Per the germline V gene, CDR1 is SGHNT and CDR2 is YENEEA. The CDR3 loop is CASSLGGGAYNEQFF. For the CDR3, the DNA is TGTGCCAGCAGCTTAGGGGGGGGAGCGTACAATGAGCAGTTCTTC. The entire variable domain, with the rest obtained from reference TRBV11-3 and TRBJ2-1, is as follows: EAGVVQSPRYKIIEKKQPVAFWCNPISGHNTLYWYLQNLGQGPELLIRYENEEAVDDSQLPKDRFSAERLKGVDSTLKIQPAELGDSAVYLCASSLGGGAYNEQFFGPGTRLTVL.

About this clone: One junction end does not reproduce the germline sequence, and a read error may be involved. The identical CDR3 is also encoded by other nucleotide sequences in the sample. This chain joins TRBV14 and TRBJ2-1, with D perhaps matching TRBD2 (5 bases). This CDR3 comprises 16 residues. Germline assignment: CDR1 SGHDN and CDR2 FVKESK. The CDR3 region has the DNA TGTGCCAGTAGCCAAGAGGGTAGAACAGTTTACAATGAGCAGTTCTTC. Translated: CASSQEGRTVYNEQFF.

V is TRBV9 and J is TRBJ2-7; TRBD2 matches 7 bases. The germline V gene has CDR1 SGDLS and CDR2 YYNGEE. The CDR3 runs to 15 residues. V shed 3 bases and J 3 bases; nucleotides not matched to a gene: 9. CDR3 residues: CASSDGGGVLYEQYF. CDR3 in DNA: TGTGCCAGCAGCGATGGGGGAGGGGTCCTCTACGAGCAGTACTTC.

The chain joins TRBV10-3 to TRBJ2-3; D not certain. The CDR3 runs 14 residues. Between the trimmed V and J ends, which lost 0 bases and 4 bases, there was a span of 8 bases. Germline loops: CDR1 ENHRY, CDR2 SYGVKD. CDR3 sequence (DNA): TGTGCCATCAGTGAGTCGGCTCGGGCAGATACGCAGTATTTT. Its protein product is CAISESARADTQYF.

The J gene is TRBJ2-7, the V gene TRBV4-2, with 9 positions matching TRBD1. After removal of 4 bases from V and 1 base from J, the junction contained 2 bases not matched to a gene. This CDR3 has 14 residues. Germline CDR1 is LGHNA and CDR2 is YNFKEQ. CDR3 sequence (DNA): TGTGCCAGCAGCCGGGACAGGGAATCCTACGAGCAGTACTTC. Its translation: CASSRDRESYEQYF.

The chain has TRBV19 and TRBJ1-3; D gene uncertain. The CDR3 contains 14 residues. The germline V gene has CDR1 LNHDA and CDR2 SQIVND (reference sequence). V was trimmed by 4 bases and J by 3 bases, leaving 10 bases between them. CDR3 amino acids: CASSTAELGNTIYF. The CDR3, as DNA: TGTGCCAGTAGTACGGCGGAACTTGGAAACACCATATATTTT. The complete variable domain, with remaining parts taken from reference TRBV19 and TRBJ1-3, reads DGGITQSPKYLFRKEGQNVTLSCEQNLNHDAMYWYRQDPGQGLRLIYYSQIVNDFQKGDIAEGYSVSREKKESFPLTVTSAQKNPTAFYLCASSTAELGNTIYFGEGSWLTVV.

This CDR3 reads CASSVAQQDSPEQFF. Written as DNA, the CDR3 is TGTGCCAGCAGCGTAGCTCAACAAGATTCACCCGAGCAGTTCTTC. This chain joins TRBV9 and TRBJ2-1; the D is unclear. The V end was cut by 0 bases, the J end by 10 bases, with 17 bases between. The CDR3 extends over 15 amino acids. Germline loops: CDR1 SGDLS, CDR2 YYNGEE.

The chain couples TRBV28 to TRBJ2-5; D gene uncertain. The CDR3 sequence is 12 residues long. Germline-derived CDR1 and CDR2 are MDHEN and SYDVKM. Trimming pared 1 base from V and 4 bases from J, leaving 4 bases between. As DNA, the CDR3 is TGTGCCAGCAGTTTATCCGGAGAGACCCAGTACTTC. It specifies CASSLSGETQYF.

The chain carries TRBV9 and TRBJ1-3; D gene ambiguous. The V gene lost 6 bases and the J gene lost 0 bases, with 13 bases spanning the gap. Germline V lookup: CDR1 SGDLS, CDR2 YYNGEE. The CDR3 is made up of 15 amino acids. CDR3 amino acids: CASNRVGISGNTIYF. DNA of the CDR3: TGTGCCAGCAATCGGGTCGGAATCTCTGGAAACACCATATATTTT.

This clone was picked up a small number of times. The chain links TRBV7-9 to TRBJ2-1; TRBD2 matches 8 bases. V gave up 4 bases and J gave up 2 bases; unmatched junction bases: 4. CDR1 and CDR2 (germline): SEHNR, FQNEAQ (reference sequence). This CDR3 is 15 amino acids long. The CDR3, as DNA: TGTGCCAGCAGCTGGGGACTAGGAACCTACAATGAGCAGTTCTTC. It yields the protein CASSWGLGTYNEQFF.

The chain has TRBV15 and TRBJ1-4; no definite D call. The germline gives CDR1 LNHNV, CDR2 YYDKDF (reference sequence). The CDR3 covers 13 residues. Trimming removed 11 bases from V and 0 bases from J, with 10 bases in between. The CDR3 region is CAPLPATNEKLFF. The CDR3 nucleotides read TGTGCCCCCCTCCCCGCAACTAATGAAAAACTGTTTTTT.

The J gene is TRBJ2-2, the V gene TRBV7-9; D is possibly TRBD2 (6 bases). The V and J ends lost 0 bases and 6 bases respectively, with 8 bases between them. The V gene's germline CDR1 is SEHNR and CDR2 FQNEAQ (reference sequence). This CDR3 contains 14 residues. The CDR3 coding sequence is TGTGCCAGCAGCTTAGCCCCGGGGGCCGGGGAGCTGTTTTTT. Its protein is CASSLAPGAGELFF.